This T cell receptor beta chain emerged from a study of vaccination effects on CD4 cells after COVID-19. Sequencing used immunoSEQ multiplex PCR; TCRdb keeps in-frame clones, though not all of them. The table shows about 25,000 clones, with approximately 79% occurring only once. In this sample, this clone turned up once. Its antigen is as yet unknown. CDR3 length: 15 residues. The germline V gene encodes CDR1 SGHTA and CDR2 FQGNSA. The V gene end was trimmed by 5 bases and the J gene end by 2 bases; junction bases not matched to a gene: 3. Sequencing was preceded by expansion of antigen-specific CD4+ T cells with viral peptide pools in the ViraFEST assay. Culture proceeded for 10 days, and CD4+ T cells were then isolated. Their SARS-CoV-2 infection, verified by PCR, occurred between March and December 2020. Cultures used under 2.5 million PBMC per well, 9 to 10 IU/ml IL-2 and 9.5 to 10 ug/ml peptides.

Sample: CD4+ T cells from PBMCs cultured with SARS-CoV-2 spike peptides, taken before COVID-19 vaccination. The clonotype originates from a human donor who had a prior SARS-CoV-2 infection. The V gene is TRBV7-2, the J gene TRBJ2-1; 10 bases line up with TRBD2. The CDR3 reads CASSLGLAAYNEQFF. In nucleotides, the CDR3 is TGTGCCAGCAGCCTTGGACTAGCGGCCTACAATGAGCAGTTCTTC.